A selection of T cell receptor beta chains follows, all from one sample in a study of blood T cell repertoires in COVID-19. Data came from immunoSEQ multiplex PCR; TCRdb stores just in-frame clones and leaves some out. The sample includes around 360,000 clones, 80% to 90% of them seen just once. The sequenced material came from PBMCs or T cells enriched from blood (not recorded which). These receptors originate from a man aged 35-49 years in a cohort exposed to, infected with or recovered from COVID-19 (not recorded which). The conserved cysteine and the conserved F or W are not part of the CDR3 here. Fields, in order: CDR3 protein, CDR3 length, V gene, J gene.

CDR3: ATSISRGSYNEQF
length: 13
V: TRBV15
J: TRBJ2-1

CDR3: AIRGTGGNTEAF
length: 12
V: TRBV10-3
J: TRBJ1-1

CDR3: ASSQGPRDTEAF
length: 12
V: TRBV18
J: TRBJ1-1

CDR3: ASSQDLSPSGSPGELF
length: 16
V: TRBV4-1
J: TRBJ2-2

CDR3: ASSHRAFNQPQH
length: 12
V: TRBV27
J: TRBJ1-5

CDR3: ASTPTRGSGYT
length: 11
V: TRBV19
J: TRBJ1-2

CDR3: AIRPGGRNEQF
length: 11
V: TRBV10-3
J: TRBJ2-1

CDR3: ASSLLVANVGDEQF
length: 14
V: TRBV5-1
J: TRBJ2-1

CDR3: ASKRMEYNSPLH
length: 12
V: TRBV19
J: TRBJ1-6

CDR3: ASSHPPGLAVQF
length: 12
V: TRBV14
J: TRBJ2-1

CDR3: AWSWVGGTYEQY
length: 12
V: TRBV30
J: TRBJ2-7

CDR3: ASSQGQVRGYT
length: 11
V: TRBV5-1
J: TRBJ1-2

CDR3: AIGGTSGTGNEQF
length: 13
V: TRBV10-3
J: TRBJ2-1

CDR3: ASSLSRQGSTGANVLT
length: 16
V: TRBV27
J: TRBJ2-6

CDR3: ASSQGLANTGELF
length: 13
V: TRBV4-1
J: TRBJ2-2

CDR3: ASSRDRGETQY
length: 11
V: TRBV28
J: TRBJ2-5

CDR3: ASRAGLVTYNEQF
length: 13
V: TRBV5-4
J: TRBJ2-1

CDR3: AIIFDRDAPLH
length: 11
V: TRBV10-3
J: TRBJ1-6

CDR3: ASSESRLAGYNEQF
length: 14
V: TRBV10-1
J: TRBJ2-1

CDR3: AWNRGGAGNSPLH
length: 13
V: TRBV30
J: TRBJ1-6

CDR3: ASSLYMASGSYNEQF
length: 15
V: TRBV5-4
J: TRBJ2-1

CDR3: ASNTYVAGLNEQF
length: 13
V: TRBV7-2
J: TRBJ2-1

CDR3: ASSFAGTGNEQY
length: 12
V: TRBV6-6
J: TRBJ2-7

CDR3: ASRHHKKGESEKLF
length: 14
V: TRBV27
J: TRBJ1-4

CDR3: ASSLVLRTGDNEQF
length: 14
V: TRBV11-2
J: TRBJ2-1

CDR3: ASSEVGAGETQY
length: 12
V: TRBV2
J: TRBJ2-5

CDR3: ASSTSGRAQETQY
length: 13
V: TRBV7-2
J: TRBJ2-5

CDR3: ASSPDRGHSPLH
length: 12
V: TRBV18
J: TRBJ1-6

CDR3: ASSSTGVGEQY
length: 11
V: TRBV11-2
J: TRBJ2-7

CDR3: ASSFGLAGINGQF
length: 13
V: TRBV5-4
J: TRBJ2-1

CDR3: ASSRTGRTSGRSTDTQY
length: 17
V: TRBV27
J: TRBJ2-3

CDR3: ASSIISSRQETQY
length: 13
V: TRBV19
J: TRBJ2-5

CDR3: ASSYTGTGGIGYT
length: 13
V: TRBV7-9
J: TRBJ1-2

CDR3: ASILGQGFDEQY
length: 12
V: TRBV6-5
J: TRBJ2-7

CDR3: ASSGQGAYNSPLH
length: 13
V: TRBV25-1
J: TRBJ1-6

CDR3: ASRPARSGANVLT
length: 13
V: TRBV27
J: TRBJ2-6

CDR3: ASSQGQGWDNEQF
length: 13
V: TRBV14
J: TRBJ2-1

CDR3: ASSQAGTGYYEQY
length: 13
V: TRBV25-1
J: TRBJ2-7

CDR3: ASSSFGRVEQF
length: 11
V: TRBV7-2
J: TRBJ2-1

CDR3: ASSPMTGARNEQF
length: 13
V: TRBV18
J: TRBJ2-1

CDR3: ASSLSLAGNTGELF
length: 14
V: TRBV28
J: TRBJ2-2

CDR3: ASSRGTSTYNEQF
length: 13
V: TRBV18
J: TRBJ2-1

CDR3: ASSQGGERSGNTIY
length: 14
V: TRBV3-1/TRBV3-2
J: TRBJ1-3

CDR3: ASRDRGHEQY
length: 10
V: TRBV21-1
J: TRBJ2-7

CDR3: AWSVSGDSPLH
length: 11
V: TRBV30
J: TRBJ1-6

CDR3: ASSLDTGGFYEQY
length: 13
V: TRBV5-1
J: TRBJ2-7

CDR3: ASSARGRVGAPLH
length: 13
V: TRBV19
J: TRBJ1-6

CDR3: ASSFNGQGLTEAF
length: 13
V: TRBV5-1
J: TRBJ1-1

CDR3: ATMDRSYEQY
length: 10
V: TRBV10-3
J: TRBJ2-7